Each of the 18 T cell receptor beta chains below was sequenced from the same sample in a study of blood T cells in healthy people across ages. Through a sample-barcoded 5' primer and a J-beta primer mix, a second PCR was run for roughly 7 to 12 cycles. TCRdb reprocessed the 5' RACE reads with MiXCR, giving one entry per CDR3 protein. The repertoire includes 1.8 million or so distinct CDR3 sequences, about two fifths of them detected once, and about 21% sits in the top ten. The sample taken for sequencing was blood. All receptors come from a human donor in good health.

This clonotype came up a few times. The chain is built from TRBV3-1 and TRBJ2-7, with D possibly being TRBD2 (7 bases). This CDR3 contains 13 residues. Germline values: CDR1 LGHDT, CDR2 YNNKEL (reference sequence). V lost 3 bases and J lost 7, with 13 bases in between. The CDR3 DNA follows: TGTGCCAGCAGCCAGCGGAGGGGGGGGGAGCAGTACTTC. It translates to CASSQRRGGEQYF.

In its sample, this clonotype was seen a few times. This chain uses TRBV7-9 with TRBJ1-1; D unclear. V was pared by 4 bases and J by 3 bases, with 12 bases between. In germline, CDR1 is SEHNR, CDR2 FQNEAQ (reference sequence). CDR3 size: 14 residues. The CDR3 region has the DNA TGTGCCAGCAGCTCCGTAGGGATAGACACTGAAGCTTTCTTT. It yields the protein CASSSVGIDTEAFF. The full variable domain, rest sourced from reference TRBV7-9 and TRBJ1-1, is DTGVSQNPRHKITKRGQNVTFRCDPISEHNRLYWYRQTLGQGPEFLTYFQNEAQLEKSRLLSDRFSAERPKGSFSTLEIQRTEQGDSAMYLCASSSVGIDTEAFFGQGTRLTVV.

This chain uses TRBV7-2 with TRBJ2-4, with 9 nucleotides matching TRBD1. The germline gives CDR1 SGHTA, CDR2 FQGNSA. This CDR3 region has 16 residues. J lost 6 bases, V lost 3 bases, and 9 bases had no gene match. The CDR3 nucleotides are TGTGCCAGCAGCTTGCACCGGGACAGGGTGGGAAACATTCAGTACTTC. This sequence encodes CASSLHRDRVGNIQYF.

This clonotype was seen a handful of times. The chain couples TRBV5-5 to TRBJ1-2; 9 nucleotides line up with TRBD1. In germline, CDR1 is SGHKS, CDR2 YYEKEE (reference sequence). J gave up 2 bases and V 4 bases, and 6 bases lay outside the gene matches. The CDR3 sequence is 15 residues long. The CDR3 DNA reads as TGTGCCAGCAGCCTGATAGGGACAGGGAACTATGGCTACACCTTC. This gives the protein CASSLIGTGNYGYTF.

The V gene is TRBV12-3 or TRBV12-4, the J gene TRBJ2-2, with D unresolved. Trimming shortened V by 6 bases and J by 3 bases, and 5 bases separated the two germline ends. This CDR3 contains 12 residues. CDR3 amino acids: CASRPDTGELFF. CDR3 in DNA: TGTGCCAGCAGGCCCGACACCGGGGAGCTGTTTTTT.

This clonotype has a handful of counts. The chain is built from TRBV7-6 and TRBJ1-4; D remains ambiguous. This CDR3 comprises 14 residues. Between the trimmed V and J ends, which lost 5 bases and 6 bases, there was a span of 13 bases. From germline, CDR1 is SGHVS and CDR2 FNYEAQ. CDR3 nucleotides: TGTGCCAGCAGCATGCCTGACGGTGATGAAAAACTGTTTTTT. Translating it yields CASSMPDGDEKLFF.

The V call is TRBV5-1, the J call TRBJ2-3; 10 nucleotides agree with TRBD2. This CDR3 is built from 15 residues. The ends lost 4 bases at V and 6 bases at J; junction bases unmatched: 8. Germline values: CDR1 SGHRS, CDR2 YFSETQ. In DNA, the CDR3 is TGCGCCAGCAGCCGGTCTAGCGGGGGAGAGGATACGCAGTATTTT. It is translated as CASSRSSGGEDTQYF.

The chain recombines TRBV5-1 with TRBJ2-4; perhaps TRBD1 as D (6 bases). This CDR3 is 17 amino acids long. Trimming took off 0 bases at V and 1 base at J, with 14 bases between the two ends. CDR1 SGHRS and CDR2 YFSETQ come from the germline V gene. The CDR3 sequence is CASSLGSRGGAKNIQYF. For the CDR3, the DNA is TGCGCCAGCAGCTTGGGTTCCAGGGGTGGTGCCAAAAACATTCAGTACTTC.

This chain uses TRBV7-9 with TRBJ1-3, with D unresolved. The CDR3 length is 14 residues. Germline CDR1 is SEHNR and CDR2 is FQNEAQ (reference sequence). The germline V and J ends were trimmed by 6 bases and 0 bases, with 9 bases remaining between them. This CDR3 is CASREESSGNTIYF. The CDR3 DNA follows: TGTGCCAGCAGGGAGGAGAGCTCTGGAAACACCATATATTTT.

The rearrangement links TRBV6-5 to TRBJ1-1, with D possibly TRBD1 on 6 matching bases. V lost 5 bases to trimming and J lost 4 bases, with 11 bases between them. The CDR3 has 13 amino acids. Germline lookup yields CDR1 MNHEY and CDR2 SVGAGI. CDR3 DNA: TGTGCCAGCAGTCGGACAGAGTTCACTGAAGCTTTCTTT. This sequence encodes CASSRTEFTEAFF.

There are a few counts of this clonotype. The chain combines TRBV20-1 with TRBJ2-3, with D possibly called TRBD1 or TRBD2 (6 bases each). Trimming stripped 3 bases from V and 4 bases from J, with 23 bases between. This CDR3 contains 17 residues. From germline, CDR1 is DFQATT and CDR2 SNEGSKA (reference sequence). This CDR3 is CSASPLGGTLTSDTQYF. The CDR3, as DNA: TGCAGTGCTAGTCCCTTAGGGGGGACGCTAACTTCAGATACGCAGTATTTT.

The chain couples TRBV5-5 to TRBJ1-2; D is unclear. Germline values: CDR1 SGHKS, CDR2 YYEKEE (reference sequence). This CDR3 has 14 residues. Between the trimmed V and J ends, which lost 0 bases and 2 bases, there was a span of 8 bases. The CDR3 loop reads CASSLAAENYGYTF. For the CDR3, the DNA is TGTGCCAGCAGCTTGGCAGCAGAGAACTATGGCTACACCTTC.

The chain employs TRBV29-1 and TRBJ2-5; D perhaps matches TRBD2 (6 bases). In germline, CDR1 is SQVTM, CDR2 ANQGSEA. The V and J ends lost 0 bases and 3 bases respectively, with 26 bases between them. The CDR3 has 19 residues. CDR3 amino acids: CSVEDQERGEKTREETQYF. The CDR3 DNA reads TGCAGCGTTGAAGATCAGGAAAGAGGGGAGAAGACTAGAGAAGAGACCCAGTACTTC.

This rearrangement joins TRBV11-3 to TRBJ1-2; TRBD1 matches 12 bases. CDR1 is SGHNT, CDR2 YENEEA, per germline. This CDR3 has 13 amino acids. J lost 7 bases, V lost 5 bases, and 2 bases had no gene match. Written as DNA, the CDR3 is TGTGCCAGCAGCCCGGGACAGGGGGCTGGCTACACCTTC. Its translation: CASSPGQGAGYTF.

This clonotype has a handful of counts. The V and J genes are TRBV6-2 or TRBV6-3 and TRBJ1-2, with 7 bases matching TRBD1. Germline-derived CDR1 and CDR2 are MNHEY and SVGEGT. This CDR3 has 14 amino acids. V lost 6 bases to trimming and J lost 4 bases; unmatched junction nucleotides: 8. The CDR3 bases are TGTGCCAGCAGCAGGGACAGCAAGATCTATGGCTACACCTTC. It specifies CASSRDSKIYGYTF.

The genes are TRBV20-1 and TRBJ2-3; possible D gene TRBD2, 6 bases. CDR1 DFQATT and CDR2 SNEGSKA come from the germline V gene (reference sequence). The CDR3 loop spans 16 amino acids. V lost 5 bases to trimming and J lost 5 bases, with 23 bases between them. CDR3: CSARAIQLARGDTQYF. CDR3 sequence (DNA): TGCAGTGCTCGAGCAATACAACTAGCCCGTGGAGATACGCAGTATTTT.

The genes are TRBV9 and TRBJ1-4; D is possibly TRBD1 (5 bases). This CDR3 contains 16 residues. Germline assignment: CDR1 SGDLS and CDR2 YYNGEE. V lost 4 bases and J 7 bases, leaving 20 bases between the germline ends. As DNA, the CDR3 is TGTGCCAGCAGCCCAGAAGATCAGGGAGTGGGTGAAAAACTGTTTTTT. It encodes CASSPEDQGVGEKLFF.

This clonotype was counted a few times. The chain joins TRBV15 to TRBJ1-2; D remains unclear. The CDR3 is 12 amino acids. Germline CDR1 and CDR2: LNHNV and YYDKDF (reference sequence). Trimming removed 8 bases from V and 4 bases from J, with 11 bases in between. CDR3 in amino acids: CATGENTYGYTF. The DNA for the CDR3 is TGTGCCACCGGGGAGAACACCTATGGCTACACCTTC.